The clone carrying this T cell receptor beta chain was counted a few times. The target antigen is unknown. This entry is derived from a study of CD4 T cells in relation to SARS-CoV-2 and coronaviruses. Whole-study context: Controls used an HIV-1 Nef peptide pool or no peptide.

Germline V CDR1 and CDR2: MNHEY, SVGAGI. The CDR3 is 16 residues long. Trimming took 3 bases from V and 6 from J; bases not matched to a gene: 10. Findings and caveats of the study: About 65% of donors had memory CD4+ clonotypes crossrecognizing SARS-CoV-2 and common cold coronavirus spike.

The assay was immunoSEQ multiplex PCR, and TCRdb's table has in-frame clones only and misses some. The sample shows approximately 25,000 clones, about 79% of them seen only once. The unexposed donors gave CD4+ T cells in about 2011-2018, prior to COVID-19. CD4+ T cells were isolated from the cells after around 9 days of culture. Fresh IL-2 medium replaced half the medium on days 3 and 7. The V call is TRBV6-5, the J call TRBJ2-3; 9 bases map to TRBD2. The sequenced sample was CD4+ T cells from PBMCs, cultured in vitro. The TCR originated in a human donor in good health. CDR3: CASSYLLGGRADTQYF. The CDR3 nucleotides read TGTGCCAGCAGTTATCTCCTAGGCGGGAGGGCGGATACGCAGTATTTT.